Listed below are T cell receptor beta chains from one sample, sequenced in a study of shared clonotypes between healthy human individuals. Some clones are missing from TCRdb's copy, which holds only in-frame ones; the method was immunoSEQ multiplex PCR. This table holds under 2,500,000 clones, approximately 94% found once. Sequenced input: naive CD4+ T cells sorted from blood. Receptors were obtained from a man in his late teens or twenties in good health. The CDR3 runs from the conserved cysteine through the conserved F or W. The D gene is left open where the match is weak. Where a row states a size, it is once, few, many or the class of an expanded clone; other rows omit it.

d_gene: TRBD1; j_gene: TRBJ2-3; abundance: -; v_gene: TRBV5-1; CDR3nt: TGCGCCAGCAGCGGACAGGGAACAGATACGCAGTATTTT; CDR3aa: CASSGQGTDTQYF
d_gene: -; j_gene: TRBJ2-5; abundance: -; v_gene: TRBV5-1; CDR3nt: TGCGCCAGCAGGACCCTGGGGGGCCCCCAAGAGACCCAGTACTTC; CDR3aa: CASRTLGGPQETQYF
d_gene: TRBD1; j_gene: TRBJ1-1; abundance: -; v_gene: TRBV19; CDR3nt: TGTGCCAGTAGCCGGGACAGGGGCCTCGAAGCTTTCTTT; CDR3aa: CASSRDRGLEAFF
d_gene: TRBD1; j_gene: TRBJ1-6; abundance: -; v_gene: TRBV9; CDR3nt: TGTGCCAGCAGCGTATCCCAGGGGGCGAAGAATTCACCCCTCCACTTT; CDR3aa: CASSVSQGAKNSPLHF
d_gene: -; j_gene: TRBJ2-5; abundance: -; v_gene: TRBV5-8; CDR3nt: TGTGCCAGCAGCCCAGTCAGCGCTGGTGTGGGAGAAGAGACCCAGTACTTC; CDR3aa: CASSPVSAGVGEETQYF
d_gene: -; j_gene: TRBJ2-5; abundance: -; v_gene: TRBV20-1; CDR3nt: TGCAGTGCCAGAGAAGAGACCCAGTACTTC; CDR3aa: CSAREETQYF
d_gene: -; j_gene: TRBJ1-2; abundance: -; v_gene: TRBV6-1; CDR3nt: TGTGCCAGCAGTGAAGCTCTCTGGTTTGGCTACACCTTC; CDR3aa: CASSEALWFGYTF
d_gene: TRBD1; j_gene: TRBJ1-5; abundance: -; v_gene: TRBV4-1; CDR3nt: TGCGCCAGCAGCTATGGGGGACAGAACAATCAGCCCCAGCATTTT; CDR3aa: CASSYGGQNNQPQHF
d_gene: TRBD1; j_gene: TRBJ2-7; abundance: -; v_gene: TRBV2; CDR3nt: TGTGCCATCTCTGGACAGGTGAACGAGCAGTACTTC; CDR3aa: CAISGQVNEQYF
d_gene: TRBD1; j_gene: TRBJ2-1; abundance: -; v_gene: TRBV6-5; CDR3nt: TGTGCCAGCAGTCCCGAGGGGGCCAATGAGCAGTTCTTC; CDR3aa: CASSPEGANEQFF
d_gene: -; j_gene: TRBJ2-1; abundance: -; v_gene: TRBV7-9; CDR3nt: TGTGCCAGCAGCCCTTCGTCGGGTGAGCAGTTCTTC; CDR3aa: CASSPSSGEQFF
d_gene: TRBD1; j_gene: TRBJ1-2; abundance: -; v_gene: TRBV7-9; CDR3nt: TGTGCCAGCAGCTTAGCGGTAACAGGGGGCGAGGTGGGCTATGGCTACACCTTC; CDR3aa: CASSLAVTGGEVGYGYTF
d_gene: -; j_gene: TRBJ1-6; abundance: once; v_gene: TRBV6-5; CDR3nt: TGTGCCAGCAGTTACGACCGCTTTTTTTCACCCCTCCACTTT; CDR3aa: CASSYDRFFSPLHF
d_gene: TRBD2; j_gene: TRBJ2-3; abundance: -; v_gene: TRBV5-6; CDR3nt: TGTGCCAGCAGCTGGAGGACTAGCGGCTCCACAGATACGCAGTATTTT; CDR3aa: CASSWRTSGSTDTQYF
d_gene: -; j_gene: TRBJ1-3; abundance: -; v_gene: TRBV5-1; CDR3nt: TGCGCCAGCAGCGGGGACGGTAGCTCTGGAAACACCATATATTTT; CDR3aa: CASSGDGSSGNTIYF
d_gene: TRBD1; j_gene: TRBJ2-4; abundance: -; v_gene: TRBV28; CDR3nt: TGTGCCAGCAGTCCCGAGGGCCAGGGGGCGCTAGCCAAAAACATTCAGTACTTC; CDR3aa: CASSPEGQGALAKNIQYF
d_gene: TRBD1; j_gene: TRBJ2-5; abundance: once; v_gene: TRBV5-1; CDR3nt: TGCGCCAGCAGAACTCAGGGACAGATCCAAGAGACCCAGTACTTC; CDR3aa: CASRTQGQIQETQYF
d_gene: -; j_gene: TRBJ2-5; abundance: -; v_gene: TRBV7-6; CDR3nt: TGTGCCAGCAGCTTAGCCGGGGTTGGGACCCAGTACTTC; CDR3aa: CASSLAGVGTQYF
d_gene: -; j_gene: TRBJ1-1; abundance: -; v_gene: TRBV7-3; CDR3nt: TGTGCCAGCAGCTCCCGGGTCAACACTGAAGCTTTCTTT; CDR3aa: CASSSRVNTEAFF
d_gene: TRBD2; j_gene: TRBJ2-3; abundance: -; v_gene: TRBV18; CDR3nt: TGTGCCAGCTCACCGCGTGGAGCGGGGGTTGGTGATACGCAGTATTTT; CDR3aa: CASSPRGAGVGDTQYF
d_gene: TRBD2; j_gene: TRBJ2-3; abundance: -; v_gene: TRBV5-1; CDR3nt: TGCGCCAGCAGCTTGGGTCGGACTAGCGGGAGACCCAGCACAGATACGCAGTATTTT; CDR3aa: CASSLGRTSGRPSTDTQYF
d_gene: -; j_gene: TRBJ1-2; abundance: -; v_gene: TRBV10-3; CDR3nt: TGTGCCATCAGTGAGAGTTTTAGGACAGCAGCTAACTATGGCTACACCTTC; CDR3aa: CAISESFRTAANYGYTF
d_gene: TRBD1; j_gene: TRBJ2-7; abundance: -; v_gene: TRBV18; CDR3nt: TGTGCCAGCTCACTCGGGACAGGGTTCGAGCAGTACTTC; CDR3aa: CASSLGTGFEQYF
d_gene: -; j_gene: TRBJ1-2; abundance: once; v_gene: TRBV5-1; CDR3nt: TGCGCCAGCAGGTGGGGGGACTATGGCTACACCTTC; CDR3aa: CASRWGDYGYTF
d_gene: TRBD1; j_gene: TRBJ1-2; abundance: -; v_gene: TRBV4-1; CDR3nt: TGCGCCAGCAGCCAAGTGGGACAGGGCGGCGGCTACACCTTC; CDR3aa: CASSQVGQGGGYTF
d_gene: TRBD2; j_gene: TRBJ2-7; abundance: -; v_gene: TRBV11-2; CDR3nt: TGTGCCAGCAGCTTGGGGGGGGAAGCTTCCTACGAGCAGTACTTC; CDR3aa: CASSLGGEASYEQYF
d_gene: -; j_gene: TRBJ2-7; abundance: -; v_gene: TRBV11-2; CDR3nt: TGTGCCAGCAGCTTAGAGGAGCAATACGAGCAGTACTTC; CDR3aa: CASSLEEQYEQYF
d_gene: -; j_gene: TRBJ1-4; abundance: -; v_gene: TRBV2; CDR3nt: TGTGCCAGCAGTTTGGGGGTGCTGGGTGAAAAACTGTTTTTT; CDR3aa: CASSLGVLGEKLFF
d_gene: -; j_gene: TRBJ1-2; abundance: -; v_gene: TRBV6-1; CDR3nt: TGTGCCAGCAGTGAAGCAAGAGGGGCTGGCTACACCTTC; CDR3aa: CASSEARGAGYTF
d_gene: -; j_gene: TRBJ2-2; abundance: once; v_gene: TRBV7-6; CDR3nt: TGTGCCAGCAGCTTAGAATCGCGGACTGTCACCGGGGAGCTGTTTTTT; CDR3aa: CASSLESRTVTGELFF
d_gene: TRBD1; j_gene: TRBJ1-1; abundance: -; v_gene: TRBV6-5; CDR3nt: TGTGCCAGCAGTTGGACAGGGTCAAACACTGAAGCTTTCTTT; CDR3aa: CASSWTGSNTEAFF
d_gene: TRBD1; j_gene: TRBJ2-7; abundance: -; v_gene: TRBV27; CDR3nt: TGTGCCAGCAGTTCCGGGACAGGTATCTACGAGCAGTACTTC; CDR3aa: CASSSGTGIYEQYF
d_gene: TRBD1; j_gene: TRBJ2-7; abundance: few; v_gene: TRBV7-3; CDR3nt: TGTGCCAGCAGCAAAGGGGACAGGGAGTTATACGAGCAGTACTTC; CDR3aa: CASSKGDRELYEQYF
d_gene: -; j_gene: TRBJ2-7; abundance: -; v_gene: TRBV29-1; CDR3nt: TGCAGCGTGGAACAGGGCACAGGCGAGCAGTACTTC; CDR3aa: CSVEQGTGEQYF
d_gene: -; j_gene: TRBJ1-4; abundance: -; v_gene: TRBV5-8; CDR3nt: TGTGCCAGCAGCTTGAAGCGGATTGCAACTAATGAAAAACTGTTTTTT; CDR3aa: CASSLKRIATNEKLFF
d_gene: TRBD1; j_gene: TRBJ1-6; abundance: -; v_gene: TRBV19; CDR3nt: TGTGCCAGTAGTAGAGGACAGGGGGCGAATAATTCACCCCTCCACTTT; CDR3aa: CASSRGQGANNSPLHF
d_gene: -; j_gene: TRBJ1-5; abundance: -; v_gene: TRBV28; CDR3nt: TGTGCCAGCAGGCAGCCTCGGGAACAGCCCCAGCATTTT; CDR3aa: CASRQPREQPQHF
d_gene: TRBD2; j_gene: TRBJ2-3; abundance: -; v_gene: TRBV6-4; CDR3nt: TGTGCCAGCAGTGACTCGCGGGGGGACAAAACCAATACGCAGTATTTT; CDR3aa: CASSDSRGDKTNTQYF
d_gene: -; j_gene: TRBJ1-1; abundance: -; v_gene: TRBV9; CDR3nt: TGTGCCAGCAGCGCGGACCCGAACACTGAAGCTTTCTTT; CDR3aa: CASSADPNTEAFF
d_gene: TRBD1; j_gene: TRBJ1-2; abundance: -; v_gene: TRBV5-1; CDR3nt: TGCGCCAGCAGCCCGGGGACAGCAGCTAACTATGGCTACACCTTC; CDR3aa: CASSPGTAANYGYTF
d_gene: -; j_gene: TRBJ1-5; abundance: -; v_gene: TRBV6-1; CDR3nt: TGTGCCACCTTTCCTCCAGGGCTTAGCAATCAGCCCCAGCATTTT; CDR3aa: CATFPPGLSNQPQHF
d_gene: -; j_gene: TRBJ2-7; abundance: once; v_gene: TRBV6-6; CDR3nt: TGTGCCAGCAGTTACTGGGAACGTCGCTCCTACGAGCAGTACTTC; CDR3aa: CASSYWERRSYEQYF
d_gene: -; j_gene: TRBJ1-2; abundance: -; v_gene: TRBV29-1; CDR3nt: TGCAGCGTTGAACGGGGGAACTATGGCTACACCTTC; CDR3aa: CSVERGNYGYTF
d_gene: -; j_gene: TRBJ2-3; abundance: -; v_gene: TRBV6-1; CDR3nt: TGTGCCAGCAGCTCCCAGGGTTTGGATACGCAGTATTTT; CDR3aa: CASSSQGLDTQYF
d_gene: TRBD1; j_gene: TRBJ1-1; abundance: -; v_gene: TRBV2; CDR3nt: TGTGCCAGCCCGGGACAGGGTAGTACTGAAGCTTTCTTT; CDR3aa: CASPGQGSTEAFF
d_gene: -; j_gene: TRBJ1-3; abundance: -; v_gene: TRBV11-2; CDR3nt: TGTGCCAGCAGCCGCCGGGACATCTTAGGAAACACCATATATTTT; CDR3aa: CASSRRDILGNTIYF
d_gene: -; j_gene: TRBJ1-6; abundance: -; v_gene: TRBV5-1; CDR3nt: TGCGCCAGCAGCTTGGGCCGGGATTCACCCCTCCACTTT; CDR3aa: CASSLGRDSPLHF
d_gene: -; j_gene: TRBJ1-5; abundance: -; v_gene: TRBV6-1; CDR3nt: TGTGCCAGCAGTGATAGGCAGATTAGTAATCAGCCCCAGCATTTT; CDR3aa: CASSDRQISNQPQHF
d_gene: -; j_gene: TRBJ2-2; abundance: -; v_gene: TRBV30; CDR3nt: TGTGCCTGGGGTTCCGGGACCGCGAGCGGGGAGCTGTTTTTT; CDR3aa: CAWGSGTASGELFF
d_gene: -; j_gene: TRBJ1-1; abundance: -; v_gene: TRBV19; CDR3nt: TGTGCCAGTACAGGGGAGGTGAACACTGAAGCTTTCTTT; CDR3aa: CASTGEVNTEAFF
d_gene: TRBD1; j_gene: TRBJ2-7; abundance: -; v_gene: TRBV6-6; CDR3nt: TGTGCCAGCAGGGACAGGGGCCCTTACTACGAGCAGTACTTC; CDR3aa: CASRDRGPYYEQYF
d_gene: -; j_gene: TRBJ1-5; abundance: -; v_gene: TRBV7-8; CDR3nt: TGTGCCAGCAGCTTAGTATCAGGGGCCCCTACCGATCAGCCCCAGCATTTT; CDR3aa: CASSLVSGAPTDQPQHF
d_gene: -; j_gene: TRBJ2-7; abundance: -; v_gene: TRBV6-4; CDR3nt: TGTGCCAGCAGTGACAGGGGCCACGAGCAGTACTTC; CDR3aa: CASSDRGHEQYF